A single T cell receptor beta chain is shown here with its context. The specificity of this receptor is unknown. No base-level quality is on record; no much larger clone is a single base apart. On a MiSeq, deep resolution sequencing aimed for a depth between 1 in 1 million and 1 in 200,000 T cells, with each clonotype covered 10x on average. The immunoSEQ hsTCRB Kit was used to generate the TCR beta libraries. In the original analysis: Data were analyzed with ImmunoSEQ Data Assistant and ImmunoSEQ Analyzer, with V, D and J genes assigned per IMGT definitions. Clonality was computed as one minus normalized Shannon entropy of productive rearrangement frequencies, ranging from 0 to 1. Public clonotype analysis was restricted to overrepresented clonotypes comprising at least 0.05% of each patient's repertoire. Some 13 age-matched healthy donor repertoires from immuneACCESS served as clonality controls. Entries here come from immuneACCESS through TCRdb and include only in-frame sequences with V and J called. Some clones fail to appear in such tables; in the studies checked, an unresolved V gene covers under half of the shortfall, and the cause of the remainder is unknown. V, J and clone size are those of that table, while D and trimming were read from the DNA. For this sample there are under 200,000 clones; approximately 77% appear just once. The ten largest account for under 2.5% of the sample.

The sample originates from a study of cytotoxic CD8 clonotypes in ibrutinib-treated CLL (dated by TCRdb to about 2021). In the study overall: The cohort was composed of 10 to 11 relapsed/refractory and about 15 treatment-naive patients; IGHV unmutated status was identified in 17 to 18 patients. Partial responses were observed in roughly 24 patients and complete responses in 2; after a median follow-up of about 69 months, remission was maintained in about 15 patients and progression was observed in about twelve. Response samples were taken after a median of 12 months on treatment, ranging from about 6 to 40 months. An average of around 250,000 productive templates and tens of thousands of productive rearrangements was obtained per sample. Longitudinal samples were obtainable from about 30% of the roughly 86 participants in the trial. Cryopreserved peripheral blood mononuclear cells were obtained before treatment, at response, and at either sustained remission or disease progression. Every sample from remission and from progressive disease was obtained while the patients were still on ibrutinib. The study at large found these results: At baseline, clonality was higher than in age-matched healthy donors and showed a strong correlation with circulating CD8+ T-cell counts. Public clonotypes were rare and either shrank or stayed stable during treatment, and the rise in clonality at ibrutinib response reflected expansion of private clonotypes. At ibrutinib response clonality went up, during sustained remission it held steady, and at progression it dropped back toward baseline. Sampling times were not matched between sustained-remission and progressing patients, and lymph node repertoires were not studied.

The time point label, read with the paper, signifies: about eleven months on ibrutinib. Roughly 2 micrograms of genomic DNA were extracted from cryopreserved PBMCs for TCR beta library preparation. Longitudinal blood samples from CLL patients on ibrutinib monotherapy were analyzed using high-throughput TCR beta sequencing. Patients were enrolled in a phase 2 open-label single-center ibrutinib monotherapy trial. V gives up 8 bases and J gives up 3 bases, and the segment between their germline ends measures 14 bases. The germline V gene yields MNHNS for CDR1 and SASEGT for CDR2. Inclusive of the bounding cysteine and phenylalanine, the CDR3 is 13 residues long. The sequence is cut down to CDR3 DNA, 39 bases in frame from base 1.

This chain joins TRBV6-1 to TRBJ2-7; the D segment cannot be called with confidence. This sequence originates from a human donor with chronic lymphocytic leukemia. The sample here was PBMCs, taken after 12 months of ibrutinib treatment. In nucleotides, the sequence is TGTGCCAGCGTGGGCCAATCGATCTACGAGCAGTACTTC. It codes for CASVGQSIYEQYF.